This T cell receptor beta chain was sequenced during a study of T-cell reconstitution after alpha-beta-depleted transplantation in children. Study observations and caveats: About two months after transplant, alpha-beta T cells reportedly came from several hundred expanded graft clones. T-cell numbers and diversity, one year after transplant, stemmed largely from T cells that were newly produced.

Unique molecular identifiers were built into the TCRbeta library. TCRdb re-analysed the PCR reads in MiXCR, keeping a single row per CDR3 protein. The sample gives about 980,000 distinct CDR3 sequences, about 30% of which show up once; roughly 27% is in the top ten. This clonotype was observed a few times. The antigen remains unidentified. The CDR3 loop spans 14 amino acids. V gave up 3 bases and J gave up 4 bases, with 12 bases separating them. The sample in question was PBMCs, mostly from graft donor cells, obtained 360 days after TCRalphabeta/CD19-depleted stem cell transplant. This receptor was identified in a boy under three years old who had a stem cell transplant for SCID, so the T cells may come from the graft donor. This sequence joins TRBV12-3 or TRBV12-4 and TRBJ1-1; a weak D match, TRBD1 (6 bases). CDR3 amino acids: CASSFGGAGTEAFF. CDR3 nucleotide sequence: TGTGCCAGCAGTTTCGGGGGCGCAGGCACTGAAGCTTTCTTT.